This T cell receptor beta chain originates from a study of blood T cell repertoires in COVID-19. As for the study in general: The United States, Italy and Spain provided the acute and convalescent COVID-19 samples. Sources were T cells, B-cell-depleted T cells, or PBMCs; the material itself was cDNA or gDNA.

One Seattle source followed patients from active infection through their disease course. In the original processing: Amplification from reference gene primers served as the basis for estimated nucleated cell counts. The method was immunoSEQ multiplex PCR; TCRdb's version includes in-frame clones alone and lacks a portion of them. V, J and clone size were drawn from that table, and D and trimming were deduced from the DNA. Among roughly 500,000 clones listed, 80% to 90% were seen once. The CDR3 has 14 amino acids. Germline lookup yields CDR1 SGHNT and CDR2 YYREEE (reference sequence). With 0 bases removed from V and 5 bases from J, the gap between germline ends came to 9 bases.

The sequence was collected from a young man with COVID-19, enrolled during active disease. V and J are TRBV5-4 and TRBJ2-1; D uncertain. The sample comprised peripheral blood. The CDR3 reads CASSLAAGNNEQFF. As DNA, the CDR3 is TGTGCCAGCAGCTTGGCAGCAGGAAACAATGAGCAGTTCTTC.